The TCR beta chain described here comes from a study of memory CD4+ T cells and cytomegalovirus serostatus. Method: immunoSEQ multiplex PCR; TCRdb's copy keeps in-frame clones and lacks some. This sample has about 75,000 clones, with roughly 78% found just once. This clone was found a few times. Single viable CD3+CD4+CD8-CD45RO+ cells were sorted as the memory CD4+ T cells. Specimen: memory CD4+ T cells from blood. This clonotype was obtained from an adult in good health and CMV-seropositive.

CDR3 loop: CASSLAGGNQPQHF. The CDR3 DNA sequence: TGTGCCAGCAGTTTAGCAGGGGGCAATCAGCCCCAGCATTTT. V is TRBV28 and J is TRBJ1-5, with TRBD1 as a possible D gene (6 bases). Germline CDR1 MDHEN, CDR2 SYDVKM. V lost 2 bases to trimming and J lost 2 bases, with 7 bases between them. The CDR3 has 14 amino acids.